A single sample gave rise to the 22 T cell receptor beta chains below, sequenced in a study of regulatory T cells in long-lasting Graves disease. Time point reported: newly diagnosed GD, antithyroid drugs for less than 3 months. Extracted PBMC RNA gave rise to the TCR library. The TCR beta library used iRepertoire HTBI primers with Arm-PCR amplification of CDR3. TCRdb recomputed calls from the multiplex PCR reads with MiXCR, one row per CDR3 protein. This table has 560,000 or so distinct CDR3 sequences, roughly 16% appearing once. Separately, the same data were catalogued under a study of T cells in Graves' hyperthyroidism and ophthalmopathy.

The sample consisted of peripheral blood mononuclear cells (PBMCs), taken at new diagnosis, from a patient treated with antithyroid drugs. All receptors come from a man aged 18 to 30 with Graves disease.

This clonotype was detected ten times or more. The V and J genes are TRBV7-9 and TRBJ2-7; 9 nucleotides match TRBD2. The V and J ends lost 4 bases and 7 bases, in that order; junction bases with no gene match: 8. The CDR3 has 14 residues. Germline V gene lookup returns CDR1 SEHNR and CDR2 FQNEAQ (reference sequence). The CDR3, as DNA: TGTGCCAGCAGCTCCCGCGGGGGGGCCAGGGAGCAGTACTTC. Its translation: CASSSRGGAREQYF.

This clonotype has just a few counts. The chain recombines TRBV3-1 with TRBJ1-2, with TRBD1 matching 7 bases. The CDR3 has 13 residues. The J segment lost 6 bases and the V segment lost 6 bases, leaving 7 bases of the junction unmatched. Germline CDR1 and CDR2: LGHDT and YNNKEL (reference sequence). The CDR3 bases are TGTGCCAGCAGGTCCCAGGGGGATAATGGCTACACCTTC. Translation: CASRSQGDNGYTF.

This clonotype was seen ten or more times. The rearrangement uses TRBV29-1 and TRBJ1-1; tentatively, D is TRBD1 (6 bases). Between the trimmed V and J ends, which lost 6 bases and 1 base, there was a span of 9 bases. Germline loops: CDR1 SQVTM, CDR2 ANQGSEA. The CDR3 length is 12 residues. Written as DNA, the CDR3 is TGCAGCGTCCAGGGGTGGAACACTGAAGCTTTCTTT. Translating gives CSVQGWNTEAFF.

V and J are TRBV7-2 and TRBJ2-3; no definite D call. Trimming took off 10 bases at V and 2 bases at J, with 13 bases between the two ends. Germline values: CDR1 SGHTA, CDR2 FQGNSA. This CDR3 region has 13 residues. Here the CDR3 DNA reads TGTGCCACCATACAGAGACTCACAGATACGCAGTATTTT. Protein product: CATIQRLTDTQYF.

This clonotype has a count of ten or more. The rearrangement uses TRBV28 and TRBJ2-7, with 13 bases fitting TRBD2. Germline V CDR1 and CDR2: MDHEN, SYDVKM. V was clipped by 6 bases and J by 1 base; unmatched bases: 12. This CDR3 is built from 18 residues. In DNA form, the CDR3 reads TGTGCCAGCAGCCCTGGGACTAGCGGGATAAACCTGTCCTACGAGCAGTACTTC. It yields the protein CASSPGTSGINLSYEQYF.

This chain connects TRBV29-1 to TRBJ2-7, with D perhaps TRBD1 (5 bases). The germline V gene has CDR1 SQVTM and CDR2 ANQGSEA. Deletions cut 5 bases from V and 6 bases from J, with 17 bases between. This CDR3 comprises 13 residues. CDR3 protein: CSVKFGRVGEQYF. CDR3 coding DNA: TGCAGCGTTAAGTTCGGCAGGGTAGGCGAGCAGTACTTC.

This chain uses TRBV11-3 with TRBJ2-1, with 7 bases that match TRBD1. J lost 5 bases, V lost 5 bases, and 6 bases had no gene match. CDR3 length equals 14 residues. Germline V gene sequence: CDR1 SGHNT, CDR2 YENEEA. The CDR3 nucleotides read TGTGCCAGCAGCCTACAGGGGATCCACAATGAGCAGTTCTTC. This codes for CASSLQGIHNEQFF.

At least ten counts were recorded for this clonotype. The CDR3 DNA reads as TGTGCCAGCAGTTACTCCCCAGGCGCGGGGGAAAAACTGTTTTTT. Translating gives CASSYSPGAGEKLFF. This chain uses TRBV6-5 with TRBJ1-4; no reliable D call. The CDR3 contains 15 residues. The ends were cut back, 0 bases at V and 8 bases at J, with 13 bases in the middle. Per the germline V gene, CDR1 is MNHEY and CDR2 is SVGAGI.

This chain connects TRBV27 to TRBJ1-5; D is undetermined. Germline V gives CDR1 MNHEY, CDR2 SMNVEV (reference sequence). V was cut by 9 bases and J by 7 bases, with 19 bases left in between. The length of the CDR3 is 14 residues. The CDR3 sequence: CARSPGNQSQPQHF. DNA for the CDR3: TGTGCCAGGTCCCCGGGGAATCAATCACAGCCCCAGCATTTT.

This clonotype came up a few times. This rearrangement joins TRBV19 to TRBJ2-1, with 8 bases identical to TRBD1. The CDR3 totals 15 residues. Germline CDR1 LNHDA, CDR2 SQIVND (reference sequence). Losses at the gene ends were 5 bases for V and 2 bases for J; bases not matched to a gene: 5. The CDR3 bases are TGTGCCAGTAGTCTATGGACAGGGCCCTACAATGAGCAGTTCTTC. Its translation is CASSLWTGPYNEQFF.

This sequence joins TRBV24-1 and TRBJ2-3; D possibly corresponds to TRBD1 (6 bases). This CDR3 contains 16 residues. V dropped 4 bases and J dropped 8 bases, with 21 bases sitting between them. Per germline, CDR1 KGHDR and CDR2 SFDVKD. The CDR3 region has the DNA TGTGCCACCAGTGACTTAGAGAGGGGGTTGGTTTTTACGCAGTATTTT. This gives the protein CATSDLERGLVFTQYF.

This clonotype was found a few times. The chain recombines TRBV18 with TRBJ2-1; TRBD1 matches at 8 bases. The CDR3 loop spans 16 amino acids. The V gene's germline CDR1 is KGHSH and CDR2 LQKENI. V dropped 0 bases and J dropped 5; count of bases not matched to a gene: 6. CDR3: CASSPPRTGSDNEQFF. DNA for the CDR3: TGTGCCAGCTCACCACCACGGACAGGGAGCGACAATGAGCAGTTCTTC. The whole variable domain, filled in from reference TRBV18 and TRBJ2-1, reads NAGVMQNPRHLVRRRGQEARLRCSPMKGHSHVYWYRQLPEEGLKFMVYLQKENIIDESGMPKERFSAEFPKEGPSILRIQQVVRGDSAAYFCASSPPRTGSDNEQFFGPGTRLTVL.

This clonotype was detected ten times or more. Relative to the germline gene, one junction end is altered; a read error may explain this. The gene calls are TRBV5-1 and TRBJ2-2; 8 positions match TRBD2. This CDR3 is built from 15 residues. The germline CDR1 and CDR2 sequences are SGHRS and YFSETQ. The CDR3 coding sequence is TGTGCCAGCAGCTACCTCGGGACTAGGGACGGGGAGCTGTTTTTT. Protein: CASSYLGTRDGELFF. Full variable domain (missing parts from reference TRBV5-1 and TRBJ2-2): KAGVTQTPRYLIKTRGQQVTLSCSPISGHRSVSWYQQTPGQGLQFLFEYFSETQRNKGNFPGRFSGRQFSNSRSEMNVSTLELGDSALYLCASSYLGTRDGELFFGEGSRLTVL.

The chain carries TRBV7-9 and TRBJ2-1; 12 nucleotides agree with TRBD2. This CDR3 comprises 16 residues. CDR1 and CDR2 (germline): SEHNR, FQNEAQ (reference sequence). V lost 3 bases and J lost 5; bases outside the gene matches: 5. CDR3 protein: CASSLTSGRPNNEQFF. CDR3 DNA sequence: TGTGCCAGCAGCTTGACTAGCGGGAGACCCAACAATGAGCAGTTCTTC.

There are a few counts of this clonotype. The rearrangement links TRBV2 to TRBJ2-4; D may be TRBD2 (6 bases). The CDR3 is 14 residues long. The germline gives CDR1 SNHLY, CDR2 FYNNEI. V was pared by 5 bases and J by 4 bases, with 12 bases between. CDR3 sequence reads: CASSLSGAKNIQYF. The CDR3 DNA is TGTGCCAGCAGTCTTAGCGGAGCTAAAAACATTCAGTACTTC.

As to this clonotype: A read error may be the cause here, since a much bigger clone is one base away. This CDR3 is CASTSVGLTGGEQFF. The CDR3 region has the DNA TGTGCCAGCACATCGGTGGGACTAACAGGGGGTGAGCAGTTCTTC. The gene calls are TRBV27 and TRBJ2-1; maybe TRBD1 (8 bases). The germline V gene has CDR1 MNHEY and CDR2 SMNVEV (reference sequence). Trimming stripped 7 bases from V and 9 bases from J, with 22 bases between. CDR3 length: 15 residues.

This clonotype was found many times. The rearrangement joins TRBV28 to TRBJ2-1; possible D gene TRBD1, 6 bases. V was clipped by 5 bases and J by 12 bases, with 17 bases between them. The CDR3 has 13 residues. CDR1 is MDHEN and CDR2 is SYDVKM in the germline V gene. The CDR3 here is CASSTQSGVGQFF. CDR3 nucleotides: TGTGCCAGCAGTACTCAATCAGGGGTTGGGCAGTTCTTC.

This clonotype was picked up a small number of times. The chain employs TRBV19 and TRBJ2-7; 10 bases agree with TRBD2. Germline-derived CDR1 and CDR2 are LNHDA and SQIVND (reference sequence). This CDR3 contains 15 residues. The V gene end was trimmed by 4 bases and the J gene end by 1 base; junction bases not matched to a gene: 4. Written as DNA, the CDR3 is TGTGCCAGTAGTACATGGACTAGCGGTTCCTACGAGCAGTACTTC. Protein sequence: CASSTWTSGSYEQYF.

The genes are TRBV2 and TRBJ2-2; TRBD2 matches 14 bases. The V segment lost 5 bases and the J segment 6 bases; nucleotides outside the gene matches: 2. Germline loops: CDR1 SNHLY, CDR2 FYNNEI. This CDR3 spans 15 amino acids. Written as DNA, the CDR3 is TGTGCCAGCAGTAGGACTAGCGGGAGGTCCGGGGAGCTGTTTTTT. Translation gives CASSRTSGRSGELFF. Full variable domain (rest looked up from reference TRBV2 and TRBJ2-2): EPEVTQTPSHQVTQMGQEVILRCVPISNHLYFYWYRQILGQKVEFLVSFYNNEISEKSEIFDDQFSVERPDGSNFTLKIRSTKLEDSAMYFCASSRTSGRSGELFFGEGSRLTVL.

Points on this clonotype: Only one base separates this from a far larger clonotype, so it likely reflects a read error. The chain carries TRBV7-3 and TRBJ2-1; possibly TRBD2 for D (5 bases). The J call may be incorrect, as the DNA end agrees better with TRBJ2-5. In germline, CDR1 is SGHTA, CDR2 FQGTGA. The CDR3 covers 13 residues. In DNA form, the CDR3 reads TGTGCCAGCAGCCCCGACGCGGGTGGGACCCAGTACTTC. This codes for CASSPDAGGTQYF.

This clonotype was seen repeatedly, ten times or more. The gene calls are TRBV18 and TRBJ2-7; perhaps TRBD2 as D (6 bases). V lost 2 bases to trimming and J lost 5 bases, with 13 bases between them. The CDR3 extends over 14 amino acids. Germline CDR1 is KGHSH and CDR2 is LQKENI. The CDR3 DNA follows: TGTGCCAGCTCACCATCTGGAGGGCGGAACGAGCAGTACTTC. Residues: CASSPSGGRNEQYF.

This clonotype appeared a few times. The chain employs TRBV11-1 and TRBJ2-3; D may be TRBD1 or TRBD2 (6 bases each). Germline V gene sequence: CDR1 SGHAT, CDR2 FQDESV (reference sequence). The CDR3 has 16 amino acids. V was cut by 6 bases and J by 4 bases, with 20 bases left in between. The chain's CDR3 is CASRRGDLPNADTQYF. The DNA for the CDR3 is TGTGCCAGCAGGAGGGGGGACCTGCCAAACGCAGATACGCAGTATTTT.